The sequence of this T cell receptor (beta chain) was determined in a study of shared clonotypes between healthy human individuals. As concerns this clone: Its antigen remains unidentified.

The CDR3 contains 14 residues. The V gene's germline CDR1 is SGHTA and CDR2 FQGTGA. Trimming removed 0 bases from V and 1 base from J, with 6 bases in between. Study-wide results and caveats: Richness estimates generally favored naive over memory subsets.

Donors comprised only Caucasian adults living in Nashville, Tennessee. A split of CD4+ cells into CD45RA+ naive and CD45RA-negative memory subsets was performed. For every subset, genomic DNA was evenly distributed across several immunoSEQ plates. Some clones are missing from TCRdb's copy, which holds only in-frame ones; the method was immunoSEQ multiplex PCR. The data show some 2.4 million clones, 80% to 95% seen once. Material for sequencing was naive CD4+ T cells from PBMCs. This sample's subset: CD45RA+ positively selected. This chain uses TRBV7-3 with TRBJ1-1; D is uncertain. This receptor was identified in a man aged 18 to 30 in good health. Some clones in this sample may be carry-over from other donors' samples. The CDR3 is CASSLTPGNTEAFF. In DNA, the CDR3 is TGTGCCAGCAGCTTAACCCCCGGGAACACTGAAGCTTTCTTT.